This TCR beta chain was identified in a study of blood T cell repertoires in COVID-19. Overall study context: Italy, Spain and the United States were the sources of the convalescent and acute COVID-19 samples. PBMCs, B-cell-depleted T cells, or T cells were the source of the cDNA or gDNA that made up the material.

Authors' data handling: The assay estimated nucleated cells by amplifying reference gene primers. TCRdb keeps only in-frame clones here, not all; method: immunoSEQ multiplex PCR. The V and J calls and clone size were taken over from that table, and D and trimming were inferred from the DNA. The sample has approximately 350,000 clones; roughly 90% are singletons. Germline CDR1 and CDR2: LNHDA and SQIVND (reference sequence). The CDR3 totals 15 residues. V was cut by 5 bases and J by 0 bases, with 8 bases left in between. Seattle participants joined during active infection and were tracked over time. The receptor was isolated from a woman in her twenties or thirties with COVID-19, enrolled during active disease. V gene TRBV19 combines with J gene TRBJ1-6; possibly TRBD1 for D (5 bases). The specimen was peripheral blood. CDR3 nucleotides: TGTGCCAGTAGTGGGGGGAACTCCTATAATTCACCCCTCCACTTT. Protein product: CASSGGNSYNSPLHF. Looking up the rest from reference TRBV19 and TRBJ1-6 gives the full variable domain: DGGITQSPKYLFRKEGQNVTLSCEQNLNHDAMYWYRQDPGQGLRLIYYSQIVNDFQKGDIAEGYSVSREKKESFPLTVTSAQKNPTAFYLCASSGGNSYNSPLHFGNGTRLTVT.